This T cell receptor (beta chain) was documented in a study of beta chain features in type 1 diabetes. Study results and limitations: Shorter TCRB CDR3s, moderately but significantly so, were found in Type 1 diabetes patients in all four CD4+ subsets. Comparison showed that naive, central memory and Treg TCRB repertoires appeared more similar among patients than among healthy donors.

There are a few counts of this clone. Antigen unknown. The CDR3 has 17 amino acids. Trimming at V came to 3 bases and at J to 10 bases, leaving 15 bases not matched to a gene. The germline V gene encodes CDR1 GTSNPN and CDR2 SVGIG (reference sequence). Expressed TCRB transcripts were sequenced because the entire RNA isolate underwent reverse transcription. Measured with immunoSEQ multiplex PCR; TCRdb has only the in-frame clones, and not every one. The top ten hold approximately 0.11% of the sample, which has 500,000 to 800,000 clones, 9.5% to 15% seen once. This chain uses TRBV30 with TRBJ1-6; 10 nucleotides match TRBD1. Source material: naive CD4+ T cells from blood. This clonotype was obtained from a man aged 25-45 years with type 1 diabetes. CDR3 protein: CAWSRMNPGQGFSPLHF. Here the CDR3 DNA reads TGTGCCTGGAGCCGCATGAATCCGGGACAGGGGTTCTCACCCCTCCACTTT. Based on the CDR3 plus reference TRBV30 and TRBJ1-6, the full variable domain is SQTIHQWPATLVQPVGSPLSLECTVEGTSNPNLYWYRQAAGRGLQLLFYSVGIGQISSEVPQNLSASRPQDRQFILSSKKLLLSDSGFYLCAWSRMNPGQGFSPLHFGNGTRLTVT.